This entry describes one TCR beta chain. Its target is unknown. V lost 6 bases to trimming and J lost 0 bases, with 15 bases between them. This CDR3 is built from 15 residues. From germline, CDR1 is MNHNY and CDR2 SVGAGI (reference sequence). PCR used 60 Vbeta primers and 13 Jbeta primers. Clones were sequenced by immunoSEQ multiplex PCR, and TCRdb holds only the in-frame ones, with some missing. Among tens of thousands of clones listed, around 84% were seen once. This sample is drawn from a study of cytomegalovirus exposure and HLA in healthy donors. Findings of the study overall: Later analysis placed DRB1 highest and HLA-C lowest in TCR association rates, which differed by HLA locus.

J is TRBJ2-7 and V is TRBV6-6; perhaps TRBD1 as D (5 bases). Material: PBMCs. The sequence was collected from a man aged 35 to 55 in good health and CMV-seronegative. CDR3 residues: CASSPGSLSSYEQYF. The CDR3 nucleotides read TGTGCCAGCAGCCCAGGGTCCCTCAGCTCCTACGAGCAGTACTTC.